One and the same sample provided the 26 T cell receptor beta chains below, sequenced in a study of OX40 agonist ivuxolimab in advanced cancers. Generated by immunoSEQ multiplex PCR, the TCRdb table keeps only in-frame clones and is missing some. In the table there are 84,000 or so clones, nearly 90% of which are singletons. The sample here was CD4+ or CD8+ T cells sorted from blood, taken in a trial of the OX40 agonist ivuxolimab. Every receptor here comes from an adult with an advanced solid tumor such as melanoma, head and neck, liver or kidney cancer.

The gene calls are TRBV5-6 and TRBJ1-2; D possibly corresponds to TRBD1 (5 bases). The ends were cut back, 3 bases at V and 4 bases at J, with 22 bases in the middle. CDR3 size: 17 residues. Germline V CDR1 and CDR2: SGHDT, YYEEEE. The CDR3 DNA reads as TGTGCCAGCAGCTCCCCGGATGTGGGGGGTCAATCCTATGGCTACACCTTC. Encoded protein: CASSSPDVGGQSYGYTF. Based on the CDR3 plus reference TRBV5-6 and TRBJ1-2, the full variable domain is DAGVTQSPTHLIKTRGQQVTLRCSPKSGHDTVSWYQQALGQGPQFIFQYYEEEERQRGNFPDRFSGHQFPNYSSELNVNALLLGDSALYLCASSSPDVGGQSYGYTFGSGTRLTVV.

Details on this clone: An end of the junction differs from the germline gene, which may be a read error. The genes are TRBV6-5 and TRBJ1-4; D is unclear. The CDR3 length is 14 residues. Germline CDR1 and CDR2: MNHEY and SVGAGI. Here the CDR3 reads CASGYGGANEKLFF. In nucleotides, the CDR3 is TGTGCCAGCGGTTACGGAGGAGCTAATGAAAAACTGTTTTTT.

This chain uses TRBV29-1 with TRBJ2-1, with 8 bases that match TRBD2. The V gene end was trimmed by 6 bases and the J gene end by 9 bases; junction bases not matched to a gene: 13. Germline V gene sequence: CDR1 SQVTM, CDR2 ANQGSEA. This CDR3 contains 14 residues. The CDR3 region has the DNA TGCAGCGTGGGAATGGGACTAGGTAGAGGTGAGCAGTTCTTC. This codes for CSVGMGLGRGEQFF.

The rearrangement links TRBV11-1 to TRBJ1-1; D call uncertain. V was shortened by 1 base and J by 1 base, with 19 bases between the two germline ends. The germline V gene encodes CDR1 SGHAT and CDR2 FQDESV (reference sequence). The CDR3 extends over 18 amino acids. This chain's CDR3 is CASSLGVIQSVPNTEAFF. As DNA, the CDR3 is TGTGCCAGCAGCTTAGGGGTCATCCAGTCAGTGCCGAACACTGAAGCTTTCTTT.

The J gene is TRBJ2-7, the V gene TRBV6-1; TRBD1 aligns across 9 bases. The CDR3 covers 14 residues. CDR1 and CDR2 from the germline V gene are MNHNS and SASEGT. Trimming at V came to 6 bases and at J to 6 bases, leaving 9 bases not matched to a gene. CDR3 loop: CASSRDRDFSEQYF. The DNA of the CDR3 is TGTGCCAGCAGCCGGGACAGGGATTTCTCCGAGCAGTACTTC.

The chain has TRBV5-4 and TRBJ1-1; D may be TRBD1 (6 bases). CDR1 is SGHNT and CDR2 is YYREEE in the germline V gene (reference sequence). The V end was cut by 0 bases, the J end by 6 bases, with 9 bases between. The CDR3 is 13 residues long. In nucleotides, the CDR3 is TGTGCCAGCAGCTTGGCAGGGGCGGCTGAAGCTTTCTTT. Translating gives CASSLAGAAEAFF.

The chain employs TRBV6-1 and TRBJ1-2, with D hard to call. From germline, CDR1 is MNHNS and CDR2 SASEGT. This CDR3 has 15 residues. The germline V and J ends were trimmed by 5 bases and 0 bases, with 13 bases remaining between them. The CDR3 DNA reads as TGTGCCAGCAGTAGGATGGGAGGATCTAACTATGGCTACACCTTC. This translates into CASSRMGGSNYGYTF.

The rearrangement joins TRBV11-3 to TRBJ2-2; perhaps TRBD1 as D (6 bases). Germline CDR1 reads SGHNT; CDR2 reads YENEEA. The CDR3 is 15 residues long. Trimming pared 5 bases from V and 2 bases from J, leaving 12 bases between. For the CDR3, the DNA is TGTGCCAGCAGCCGGCGAGGGGGTAACACCGGGGAGCTGTTTTTT. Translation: CASSRRGGNTGELFF. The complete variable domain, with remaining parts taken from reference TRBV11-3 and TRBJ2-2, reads EAGVVQSPRYKIIEKKQPVAFWCNPISGHNTLYWYLQNLGQGPELLIRYENEEAVDDSQLPKDRFSAERLKGVDSTLKIQPAELGDSAVYLCASSRRGGNTGELFFGEGSRLTVL.

The CDR3 region is CASSSRQDIGETQYF. The DNA of the CDR3 is TGTGCCAGCAGCTCACGACAGGATATCGGAGAGACCCAGTACTTC. The chain carries TRBV11-3 and TRBJ2-5; D possibly corresponds to TRBD1 (6 bases). From germline, CDR1 is SGHNT and CDR2 YENEEA. The CDR3 loop spans 15 amino acids. The germline V and J ends were trimmed by 4 bases and 4 bases, with 16 bases remaining between them.

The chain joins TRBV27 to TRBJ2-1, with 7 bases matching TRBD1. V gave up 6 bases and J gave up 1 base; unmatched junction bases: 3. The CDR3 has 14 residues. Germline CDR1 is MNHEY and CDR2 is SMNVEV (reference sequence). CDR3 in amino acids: CASRQGISYNEQFF. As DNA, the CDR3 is TGTGCCAGCAGACAGGGGATTTCCTACAATGAGCAGTTCTTC.

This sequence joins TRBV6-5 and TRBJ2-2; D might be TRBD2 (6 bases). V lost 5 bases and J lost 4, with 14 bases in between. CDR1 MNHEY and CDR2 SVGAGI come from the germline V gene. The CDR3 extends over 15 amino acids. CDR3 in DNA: TGTGCCAGCAGTCCTCTCGGAGGGGCCACCGGGGAGCTGTTTTTT. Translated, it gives CASSPLGGATGELFF.

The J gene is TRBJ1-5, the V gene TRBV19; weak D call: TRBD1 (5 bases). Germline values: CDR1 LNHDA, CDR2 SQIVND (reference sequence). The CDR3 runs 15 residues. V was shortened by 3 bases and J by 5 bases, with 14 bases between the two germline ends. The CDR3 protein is CASSIFQGIDQPQHF. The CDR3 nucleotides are TGTGCCAGTAGTATTTTCCAGGGAATAGATCAGCCCCAGCATTTT.

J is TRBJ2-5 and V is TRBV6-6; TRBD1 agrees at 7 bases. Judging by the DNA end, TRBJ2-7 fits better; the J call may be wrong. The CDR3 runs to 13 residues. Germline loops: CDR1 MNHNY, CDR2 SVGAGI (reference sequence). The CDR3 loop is CASRTGYQYEQYF. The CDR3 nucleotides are TGTGCCAGCAGGACAGGGTACCAATACGAGCAGTACTTC.

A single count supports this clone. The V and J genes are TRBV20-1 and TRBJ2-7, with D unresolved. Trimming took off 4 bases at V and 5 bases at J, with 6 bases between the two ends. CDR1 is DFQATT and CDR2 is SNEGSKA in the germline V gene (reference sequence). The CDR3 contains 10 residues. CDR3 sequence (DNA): TGCAGTGCTATAAAGAACGAGCAGTACTTC. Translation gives CSAIKNEQYF.

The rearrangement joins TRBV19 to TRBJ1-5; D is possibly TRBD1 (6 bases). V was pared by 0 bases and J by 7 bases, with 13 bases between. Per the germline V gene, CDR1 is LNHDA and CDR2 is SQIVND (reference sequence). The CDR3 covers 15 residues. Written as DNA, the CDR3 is TGTGCCAGTAGTATAGATCTAGGGGGTGGGCAGCCCCAGCATTTT. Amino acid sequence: CASSIDLGGGQPQHF.

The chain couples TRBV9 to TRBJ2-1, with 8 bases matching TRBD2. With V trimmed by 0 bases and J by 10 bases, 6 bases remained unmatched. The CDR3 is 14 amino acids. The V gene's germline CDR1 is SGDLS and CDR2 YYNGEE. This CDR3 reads CASSVDASGREQFF. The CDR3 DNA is TGTGCCAGCAGCGTAGACGCTAGCGGGCGAGAGCAGTTCTTC. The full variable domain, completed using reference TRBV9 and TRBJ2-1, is DSGVTQTPKHLITATGQRVTLRCSPRSGDLSVYWYQQSLDQGLQFLIQYYNGEERAKGNILERFSAQQFPDLHSELNLSSLELGDSALYFCASSVDASGREQFFGPGTRLTVL.

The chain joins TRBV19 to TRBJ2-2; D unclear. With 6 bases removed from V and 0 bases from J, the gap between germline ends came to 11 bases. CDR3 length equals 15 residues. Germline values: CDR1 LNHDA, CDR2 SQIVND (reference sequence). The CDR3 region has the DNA TGTGCCAGTAGGGTCGGCGCAGCGAACACCGGGGAGCTGTTTTTT. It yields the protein CASRVGAANTGELFF.

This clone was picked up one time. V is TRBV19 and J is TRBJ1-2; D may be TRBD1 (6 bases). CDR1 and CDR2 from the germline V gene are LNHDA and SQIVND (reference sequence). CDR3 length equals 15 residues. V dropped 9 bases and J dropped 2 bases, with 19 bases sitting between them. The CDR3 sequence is CASQGPRTVNYGYTF. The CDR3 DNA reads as TGTGCCAGCCAGGGCCCCCGGACAGTGAACTATGGCTACACCTTC.

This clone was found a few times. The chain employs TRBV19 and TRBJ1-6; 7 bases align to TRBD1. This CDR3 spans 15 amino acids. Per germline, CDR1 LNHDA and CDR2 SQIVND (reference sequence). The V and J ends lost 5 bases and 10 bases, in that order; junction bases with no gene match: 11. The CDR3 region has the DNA TGTGCCAGTAGTGCTGCCGGGACAGAGAACTCACCCCTCCACTTT. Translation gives CASSAAGTENSPLHF.

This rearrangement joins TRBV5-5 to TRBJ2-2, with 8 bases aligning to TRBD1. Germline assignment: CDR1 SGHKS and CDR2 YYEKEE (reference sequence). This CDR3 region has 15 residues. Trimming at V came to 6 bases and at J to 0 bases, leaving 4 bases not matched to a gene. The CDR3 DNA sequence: TGTGCCAGCACCATACAGGGGGCGAACACCGGGGAGCTGTTTTTT. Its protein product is CASTIQGANTGELFF.

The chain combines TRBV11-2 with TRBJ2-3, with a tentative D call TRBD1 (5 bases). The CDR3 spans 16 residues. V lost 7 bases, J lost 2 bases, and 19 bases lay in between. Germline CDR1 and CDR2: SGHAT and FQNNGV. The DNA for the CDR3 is TGTGCCAGCAATCAGGGCATTGGGTACCCCACAGATACGCAGTATTTT. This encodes CASNQGIGYPTDTQYF.

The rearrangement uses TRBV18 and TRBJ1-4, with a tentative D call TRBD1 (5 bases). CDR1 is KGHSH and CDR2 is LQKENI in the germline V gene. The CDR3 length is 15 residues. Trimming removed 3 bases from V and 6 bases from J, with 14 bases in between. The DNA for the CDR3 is TGTGCCAGCTCACCCCCGGTAGGGGTGCATGAAAAACTGTTTTTT. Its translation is CASSPPVGVHEKLFF.

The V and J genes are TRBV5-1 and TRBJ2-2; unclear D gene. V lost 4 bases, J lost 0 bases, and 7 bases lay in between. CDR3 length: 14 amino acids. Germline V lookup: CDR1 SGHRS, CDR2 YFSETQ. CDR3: CASSIRANTGELFF. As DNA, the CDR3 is TGCGCCAGCAGCATCCGGGCGAACACCGGGGAGCTGTTTTTT. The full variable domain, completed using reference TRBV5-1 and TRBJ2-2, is KAGVTQTPRYLIKTRGQQVTLSCSPISGHRSVSWYQQTPGQGLQFLFEYFSETQRNKGNFPGRFSGRQFSNSRSEMNVSTLELGDSALYLCASSIRANTGELFFGEGSRLTVL.

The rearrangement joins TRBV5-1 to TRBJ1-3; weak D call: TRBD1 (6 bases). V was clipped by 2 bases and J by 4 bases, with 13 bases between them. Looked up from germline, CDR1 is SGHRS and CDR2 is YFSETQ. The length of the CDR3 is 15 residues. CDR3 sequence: CASSLEGQSGNTIYF. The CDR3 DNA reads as TGCGCCAGCAGCTTAGAAGGACAGTCAGGAAACACCATATATTTT.

The CDR3, as DNA: TGTGCCAGCAGTCGACAACCATCCGACCCTTACGAGCAGTACTTC. The encoded protein is CASSRQPSDPYEQYF. The chain is built from TRBV6-5 and TRBJ2-7; the D is unclear. Germline V CDR1 and CDR2: MNHEY, SVGAGI. V lost 5 bases and J lost 4, with 18 bases in between. This CDR3 comprises 15 residues.

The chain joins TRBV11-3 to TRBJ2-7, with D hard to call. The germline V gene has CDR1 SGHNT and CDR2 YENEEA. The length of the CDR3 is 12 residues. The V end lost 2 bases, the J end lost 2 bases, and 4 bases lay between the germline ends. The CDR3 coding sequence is TGTGCCAGCAGCTTAATCACCTACGAGCAGTACTTC. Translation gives CASSLITYEQYF.